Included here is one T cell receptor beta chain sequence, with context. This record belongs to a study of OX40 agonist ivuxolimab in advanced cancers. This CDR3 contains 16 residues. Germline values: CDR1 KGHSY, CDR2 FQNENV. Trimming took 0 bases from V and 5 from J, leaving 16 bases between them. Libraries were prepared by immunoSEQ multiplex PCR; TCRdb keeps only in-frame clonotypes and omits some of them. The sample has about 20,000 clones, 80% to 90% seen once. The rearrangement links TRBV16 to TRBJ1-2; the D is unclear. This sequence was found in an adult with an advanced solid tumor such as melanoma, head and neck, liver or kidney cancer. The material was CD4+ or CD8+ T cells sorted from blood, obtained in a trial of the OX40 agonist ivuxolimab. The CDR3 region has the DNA TGTGCCAGCAGCCAATCGGCATCCCTTCGCACATATGGCTACACCTTC. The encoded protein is CASSQSASLRTYGYTF.